This is a list of T cell receptor beta chains from one sample in a study of tumor-infiltrating lymphocytes in localized non-small cell lung cancer. Libraries were prepared by immunoSEQ multiplex PCR; TCRdb keeps only in-frame clonotypes and omits some of them. The data contain thousands of clones, approximately 71% of them seen just once; the ten biggest clones take up approximately 14%. The source material was lung tumor tissue. Source of these receptors: a human donor with non-small cell lung cancer. CDR3s include the opening cysteine and the closing phenylalanine or tryptophan. The D gene is left open where the match is weak. Only part of the rows carry a size: once, few, many, or a class if the clone is expanded.

TRBV6-6	TRBJ2-5	NA	NA	TGTGCCAGCAGTTATGGGGGTACCGACAGGACCCAGTACTTC	CASSYGGTDRTQYF
TRBV30	TRBJ2-7	NA	few	TGTGCCTGGAGTGTTGGTAGGGACTACGAGCAGTACTTC	CAWSVGRDYEQYF
TRBV6-6	TRBJ2-5	TRBD1	NA	TGTGCCAGCAGTTACTCCCACACGACAGGGGAGGAGACCCAGTACTTC	CASSYSHTTGEETQYF
TRBV7-9	TRBJ1-5	NA	NA	TGTGCCAGCAGCCCCAGCAGGGGCGATTATAGTCAGCCCCAGCATTTT	CASSPSRGDYSQPQHF
TRBV5-5	TRBJ2-3	NA	NA	TGTGCCAGCAGCTTGTCCGGGGGAAAAGATACGCAGTATTTT	CASSLSGGKDTQYF
TRBV15	TRBJ1-4	NA	once	TGTGCCACCAGCACGAGAAAGGCCGGCCAACCAGAGCCCGAAAAACTGTTTTTT	CATSTRKAGQPEPEKLFF
TRBV5-4	TRBJ2-1	TRBD2	NA	TGTGCCAGCAGCTCAGAACCGGGACTAGCGGGGGGGCTTGATGAGCAGTTCTTC	CASSSEPGLAGGLDEQFF
TRBV7-8	TRBJ1-1	NA	NA	TGTGCCAGCAGCTTCTGGACTGGAGGGACTGAAGCTTTCTTT	CASSFWTGGTEAFF
TRBV28	TRBJ1-5	NA	once	TGTGCCAGCAGTCTCGCAGGGGCTCGGAGCAATCAGCCCCAGCATTTT	CASSLAGARSNQPQHF
TRBV10-3	TRBJ1-1	NA	NA	TGTGCCATCAGTGAGTTCGCAGGGTCGGGATCTGAAGCTTTCTTT	CAISEFAGSGSEAFF
TRBV9	TRBJ2-7	TRBD2	NA	TGTGCCAGCAGCGTAGGGGTTGGGGCGGGAGGGCCCTACGAGCAGTACTTC	CASSVGVGAGGPYEQYF
TRBV11-2	TRBJ2-6	NA	few	TGTGCCAGCAGCTTAACAGCCTCTGGGGCCAACGTCCTGACTTTC	CASSLTASGANVLTF
TRBV2	TRBJ1-1	NA	NA	TGTGCCGGTAACAGGGACACTGAAGCTTTCTTT	CAGNRDTEAFF
TRBV4-3	TRBJ2-3	NA	NA	TGCGCCAGCAGCCAAGGTGAAGGGGGGGGCACAGATACGCAGTATTTT	CASSQGEGGGTDTQYF
TRBV6-5	TRBJ1-2	NA	NA	TGTGCCAGCAGTGGGACGAACTCTGGCTACACCTTC	CASSGTNSGYTF
TRBV10-2	TRBJ1-2	NA	once	TGCGCCAGCAGTGAGTCTGAATCCTATGGCTACACCTTC	CASSESESYGYTF
TRBV6-6	TRBJ2-5	NA	NA	TGTGCCAGCAGAAAGGGAGAGGAGACCCAGTACTTC	CASRKGEETQYF
TRBV7-9	TRBJ1-2	NA	NA	TGTGGGGTGAAGGGGGAGAAGGGCTATGGCTACACCTTC	CGVKGEKGYGYTF
TRBV4-3	TRBJ1-1	TRBD1	NA	TGCGCCAGCAGCCAAGACAGCAGGGGGCGAGCTGAAGCTTTCTTT	CASSQDSRGRAEAFF
TRBV6-5	TRBJ2-3	NA	NA	TGTGCCAGCCGTCGGGACTCTTATGCCCCAGATACGCAGTATTTT	CASRRDSYAPDTQYF
TRBV7-3	TRBJ1-2	TRBD1	medium-sized	TGTGCCAGCAGCTTAATGGCAGGGGGTGCCGAGGTGAGCGGCTACACCTTC	CASSLMAGGAEVSGYTF
TRBV4-1	TRBJ1-2	NA	NA	TGCGCCAGCAGCCAAGAGGCTAAGGACTATGGCTACACCTTC	CASSQEAKDYGYTF
TRBV9	TRBJ2-3	NA	NA	TGTGCCAGCAGCGTAGTCCCGCGTACAGATACGCAGTATTTT	CASSVVPRTDTQYF
TRBV10-3	TRBJ2-3	TRBD1	NA	TGTGCCATCAGTGACAGGGGACAGGACACAGATACGCAGTATTTT	CAISDRGQDTDTQYF
TRBV7-2	TRBJ2-6	NA	few	TGTGCCAGCAGTGACCGGACCAGTGGGGCCAACGTCCTGACTTTC	CASSDRTSGANVLTF
TRBV6-4	TRBJ2-2	NA	once	TGTGCCAGCAGTGACAGGAACACCGGGGAGCTGTTTTTT	CASSDRNTGELFF
TRBV11-2	TRBJ1-1	NA	NA	TGTGCCAGCAGCTCTCAACCTGAAGCTTTCTTT	CASSSQPEAFF
TRBV4-1	TRBJ2-1	TRBD2	once	TGCGCCAGCAGCCAAGATCAAGGACTAGCGGGGTACAATGAGCAGTTCTTC	CASSQDQGLAGYNEQFF
TRBV11-2	TRBJ2-2	TRBD1	NA	TGTGCCAGCAGCTTCGCAAGGGGGCAAGCCGGGGAGCTGTTTTTT	CASSFARGQAGELFF
TRBV30	TRBJ2-5	TRBD1	NA	TGTGCTTGCACAGGGGGATGGTTCGGGCAGTACTTC	CACTGGWFGQYF
TRBV28	TRBJ1-1	NA	NA	TGTGCCAGCGGGGGGAACACTGAAGCTTTCTTT	CASGGNTEAFF
TRBV5-4	TRBJ2-3	NA	NA	TGTGCCAGCAGGGCGGGACACGGCACAGATACGCAGTATTTT	CASRAGHGTDTQYF
TRBV13	TRBJ2-3	NA	NA	TGTGCCAGCAGCTTCCGGGGATTCACAGATACGCAGTATTTT	CASSFRGFTDTQYF
TRBV7-9	TRBJ1-5	NA	NA	TGTGCCAGCAGCCCCGAGGGTGGCCAGCCCCAGCATTTT	CASSPEGGQPQHF
TRBV30	TRBJ2-3	NA	NA	TGTGCCTGGAGTGTGACTAACACAGATACGCAGTATTTT	CAWSVTNTDTQYF
TRBV27	TRBJ2-7	NA	NA	TGTGCCAGCAGTTATTATAGGGACGCCTACGAGCAGTACTTC	CASSYYRDAYEQYF
TRBV7-2	TRBJ2-3	TRBD2	NA	TGTGCCAGCAGCCTACAAGTAGCGGGGGGCCCTCATGCGCAGTATTTT	CASSLQVAGGPHAQYF
TRBV7-2	TRBJ2-4	TRBD2	NA	TGTGCCAGCAGCCAACTAGCGGGGGGACACAACATTCAGTACTTC	CASSQLAGGHNIQYF
TRBV9	TRBJ2-3	TRBD2	NA	TGTGCCAGCAGCGTAGGGGCACTAGGACTAGCGGGTAATACGCAGTATTTT	CASSVGALGLAGNTQYF
TRBV27	TRBJ2-2	NA	NA	TGTGCCAGCCGCCTTCATTCCACCGGGGAGCTGTTTTTT	CASRLHSTGELFF
TRBV30	TRBJ1-4	TRBD1	few	TGTGCCTGGAGTGAGGGACAGACTGAAAAACTGTTTTTT	CAWSEGQTEKLFF
TRBV11-2	TRBJ2-5	NA	NA	TGTGCCAGCAGCTGGCGGGGGCCGGGAGAGACCCAGTACTTC	CASSWRGPGETQYF
TRBV19	TRBJ1-2	TRBD1	NA	TGTGCCAGTAGTATCACAGGGGAAAGTAACTATGGCTACACCTTC	CASSITGESNYGYTF
TRBV5-1	TRBJ2-1	NA	NA	TGCGCCAGCAGCTTGGTGGCCTCTGGGAATGAGCAGTTCTTC	CASSLVASGNEQFF
TRBV7-2	TRBJ2-7	NA	NA	TGTGCCAGCAGCTTAGTTGGGGGTGCGGCCTACGAGCAGTACTTC	CASSLVGGAAYEQYF
TRBV29-1	TRBJ2-3	NA	medium-sized	TGCAGCGTTGAGTCAGGCGGGACAGATACGCAGTATTTT	CSVESGGTDTQYF
TRBV27	TRBJ2-2	NA	NA	TGTGCCAGCAGTTTAAACAGGAACACCGGGGAGCTGTTTTTT	CASSLNRNTGELFF
TRBV30	TRBJ2-7	NA	NA	TGTGCCTGGGGGACGGGCACCTACGAGCAGTACTTC	CAWGTGTYEQYF
TRBV18	TRBJ1-6	NA	NA	TGTGCCAGCTCCCCGAATCGGGGCTCACCCCTCCACTTT	CASSPNRGSPLHF
TRBV5-5	TRBJ1-4	TRBD1	NA	TGTGCCAGCAGCGCAAACAGGGGCGGGGAAAAACTGTTTTTT	CASSANRGGEKLFF
TRBV14	TRBJ2-3	NA	NA	TGTGCCAGCAGCCAAGAGGGCACCGACGGAGATACGCAGTATTTT	CASSQEGTDGDTQYF
TRBV15	TRBJ2-6	NA	NA	TGTGCCACCAGCAGAGATCTGGATGGGGCCAACGTCCTGACTTTC	CATSRDLDGANVLTF